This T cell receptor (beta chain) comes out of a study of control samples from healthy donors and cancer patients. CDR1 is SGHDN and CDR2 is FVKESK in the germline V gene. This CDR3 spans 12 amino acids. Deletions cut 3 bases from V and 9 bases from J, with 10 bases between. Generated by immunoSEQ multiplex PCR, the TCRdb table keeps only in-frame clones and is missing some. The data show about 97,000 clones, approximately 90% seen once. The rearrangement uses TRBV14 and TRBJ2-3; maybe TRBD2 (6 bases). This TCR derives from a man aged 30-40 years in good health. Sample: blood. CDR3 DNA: TGTGCCAGCAGCCAGGCTCTAGCGACGCAGTATTTT. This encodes CASSQALATQYF.